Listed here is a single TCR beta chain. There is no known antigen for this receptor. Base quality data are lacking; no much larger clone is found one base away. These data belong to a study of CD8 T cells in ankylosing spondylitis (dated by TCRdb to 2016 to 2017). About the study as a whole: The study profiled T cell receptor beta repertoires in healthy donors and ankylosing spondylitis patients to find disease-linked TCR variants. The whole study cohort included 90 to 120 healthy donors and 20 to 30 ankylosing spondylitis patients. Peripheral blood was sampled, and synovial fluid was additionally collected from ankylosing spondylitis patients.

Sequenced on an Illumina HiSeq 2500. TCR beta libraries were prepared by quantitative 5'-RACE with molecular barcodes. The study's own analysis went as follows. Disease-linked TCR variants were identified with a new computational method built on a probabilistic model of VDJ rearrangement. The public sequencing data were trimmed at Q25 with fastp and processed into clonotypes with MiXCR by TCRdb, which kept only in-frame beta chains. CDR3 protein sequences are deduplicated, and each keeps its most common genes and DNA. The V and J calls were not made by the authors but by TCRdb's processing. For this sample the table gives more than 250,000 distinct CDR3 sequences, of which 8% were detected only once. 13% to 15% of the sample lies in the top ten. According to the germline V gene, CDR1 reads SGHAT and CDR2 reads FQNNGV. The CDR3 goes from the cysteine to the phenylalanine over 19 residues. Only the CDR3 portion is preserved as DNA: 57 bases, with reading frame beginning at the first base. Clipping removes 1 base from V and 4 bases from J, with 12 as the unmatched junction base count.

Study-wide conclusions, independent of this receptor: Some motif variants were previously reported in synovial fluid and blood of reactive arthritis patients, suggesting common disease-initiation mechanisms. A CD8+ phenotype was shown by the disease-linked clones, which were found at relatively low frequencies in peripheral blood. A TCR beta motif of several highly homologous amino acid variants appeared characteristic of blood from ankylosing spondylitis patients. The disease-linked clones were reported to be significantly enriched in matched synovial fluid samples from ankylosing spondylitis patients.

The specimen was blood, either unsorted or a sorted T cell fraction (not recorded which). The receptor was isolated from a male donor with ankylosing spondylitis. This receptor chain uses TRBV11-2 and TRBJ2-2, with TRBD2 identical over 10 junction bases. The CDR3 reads CASSLVLGTSDFLTGELFF. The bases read TGTGCCAGCAGCTTAGTATTAGGGACTAGCGATTTCCTCACCGGGGAGCTGTTTTTT.